The clone carrying this TCR beta chain was detected only a few times. This record belongs to a study of lymphopenia after photon versus proton radiotherapy. The CDR3 consists of 13 residues. Method: immunoSEQ multiplex PCR; TCRdb's copy keeps in-frame clones and lacks some. The sample shows roughly 67,000 clones, approximately 90% of them seen only once. Sequences were derived from peripheral blood, sampled from a patient treated with photon-based radiotherapy. This chain connects TRBV21-1 to TRBJ1-1; TRBD1 is taken as the D call from the table, unchecked against the DNA. TRBV21-1 is described as a pseudogene. The TCR sequence derives from a woman aged 65 to 85 with pancreatic cancer. CDR3 nucleotide sequence: TGTGCCAGCCTTACAGGGGGTTCCACTGAAGCTTTCTTT. Residues: CASLTGGSTEAFF.